This passage covers 21 T cell receptor beta chains from one sample sequenced in a study of blood T cell repertoires in COVID-19. Here immunoSEQ multiplex PCR was the method, and the copy in TCRdb shows in-frame clones only, minus some. The table has around 470,000 clones, roughly 89% seen once. The sequencing sample was made of peripheral blood. Receptor source: a man younger than 35 with COVID-19, enrolled during active disease.

The chain uses TRBV30 and TRBJ2-1, with 10 bases identical to TRBD1. With 1 base clipped from V and 0 bases from J, the junction kept 6 bases outside the gene matches. CDR3 size: 17 residues. Germline V gene lookup returns CDR1 GTSNPN and CDR2 SVGIG (reference sequence). CDR3 sequence reads: CAWSGQGATSSYNEQFF. CDR3 DNA sequence: TGTGCCTGGAGTGGACAGGGGGCTACGAGCTCCTACAATGAGCAGTTCTTC.

The chain employs TRBV5-1 and TRBJ2-7, with D possibly TRBD2 on 5 matching bases. The CDR3 runs to 12 residues. The germline gives CDR1 SGHRS, CDR2 YFSETQ. The V gene lost 4 bases and the J gene lost 2 bases, with 7 bases spanning the gap. CDR3 coding DNA: TGCGCCAGCAGCGCGACTACCTACGAGCAGTACTTC. Protein: CASSATTYEQYF.

The chain employs TRBV6-1 and TRBJ2-7, with a tentative D call TRBD1 (6 bases). CDR3 size: 13 residues. CDR1 and CDR2 from the germline V gene are MNHNS and SASEGT. V lost 1 base to trimming and J lost 7 bases, with 11 bases between them. This CDR3 reads CASSEGTVEEQYF. The CDR3 coding sequence is TGTGCCAGCAGTGAAGGGACAGTTGAGGAGCAGTACTTC.

This clone appeared a few times. This chain joins TRBV2 and TRBJ1-3, with 7 positions matching TRBD1. After removal of 6 bases from V and 4 bases from J, the junction contained 12 bases not matched to a gene. Germline values: CDR1 SNHLY, CDR2 FYNNEI. The CDR3 contains 16 residues. The CDR3 region has the DNA TGTGCCAGCAGACCCGGGACAGCCTGGGGCGGAAACACCATATATTTT. Translation: CASRPGTAWGGNTIYF.

This clone showed up just once. CDR3 loop: CASSYPPGTGGEAFF. Here the CDR3 DNA reads TGTGCCAGCAGTTACCCACCCGGGACAGGGGGTGAAGCTTTCTTT. The chain links TRBV6-5 to TRBJ1-1; 11 bases align to TRBD1. The CDR3 length is 15 residues. The V and J ends lost 2 bases and 7 bases, in that order; junction bases with no gene match: 6. Germline CDR1 is MNHEY and CDR2 is SVGAGI.

V gene TRBV6-1 combines with J gene TRBJ1-2; D gene uncertain. V lost 0 bases and J 5 bases, leaving 7 bases between the germline ends. The length of the CDR3 is 13 residues. Germline V gene lookup returns CDR1 MNHNS and CDR2 SASEGT. The CDR3 spells CASSEAEQYGYTF. The CDR3 DNA sequence: TGTGCCAGCAGTGAAGCCGAACAGTATGGCTACACCTTC.

V is TRBV3-1 (or the pseudogene TRBV3-2) and J is TRBJ2-5, with a possible D match to TRBD2 (6 bases). The V gene's germline CDR1 is LGHDT and CDR2 YNNKEL (reference sequence). V was clipped by 1 base and J by 2 bases, with 11 bases between them. CDR3 size: 15 residues. The CDR3 here is CASSQGPGVQETQYF. CDR3 sequence (DNA): TGTGCCAGCAGCCAAGGTCCGGGGGTTCAAGAGACCCAGTACTTC.

The chain recombines TRBV6-5 with TRBJ2-1; TRBD1 is a possible D gene (6 bases). V was clipped by 2 bases and J by 0 bases, with 8 bases between them. Germline-derived CDR1 and CDR2 are MNHEY and SVGAGI. There are 15 residues in the CDR3. The CDR3: CASSYGQSSYNEQFF. In DNA, the CDR3 is TGTGCCAGCAGTTACGGACAGAGCTCCTACAATGAGCAGTTCTTC.

The rearrangement links TRBV4-1 to TRBJ1-1; D possibly corresponds to TRBD1 (5 bases). The ends were cut back, 4 bases at V and 11 bases at J, with 14 bases in the middle. The CDR3 contains 12 residues. Germline lookup yields CDR1 MGHRA and CDR2 YSYEKL. CDR3 sequence reads: CASSRDQGGAFF. The CDR3 DNA follows: TGCGCCAGCAGCCGAGACCAGGGAGGCGCTTTCTTT.

The genes are TRBV18 and TRBJ1-2; the D is unclear. Trimming took off 0 bases at V and 5 bases at J, with 16 bases between the two ends. The germline gives CDR1 KGHSH, CDR2 LQKENI. There are 16 residues in the CDR3. The CDR3 here is CASSPPEKAVAYGYTF. Written as DNA, the CDR3 is TGTGCCAGCTCACCACCGGAGAAAGCCGTAGCGTATGGCTACACCTTC.

The chain is built from TRBV9 and TRBJ2-2; 13 nucleotides align to TRBD2. Germline assignment: CDR1 SGDLS and CDR2 YYNGEE. V lost 3 bases and J lost 3; bases outside the gene matches: 8. This CDR3 has 18 residues. The CDR3 DNA reads as TGTGCCAGCAGCGCAGTCCCGGGACTAGCGGGGTACACCGGGGAGCTGTTTTTT. It is translated as CASSAVPGLAGYTGELFF.

The rearrangement joins TRBV21-1 to TRBJ2-1; TRBD2 is the table's D call, not checked against the DNA. TRBV21-1 counts as a pseudogene. The CDR3 consists of 21 residues. The CDR3 is CASSLKRGGGLAFTSYNEQFF. In DNA, the CDR3 is TGTGCCAGCAGCCTAAAAAGAGGGGGGGGACTTGCTTTTACCTCCTACAATGAGCAGTTCTTC.

The CDR3 sequence is CASSADRGGSYNEQFF. CDR3 DNA: TGTGCCAGCAGTGCGGACAGGGGCGGGTCCTACAATGAGCAGTTCTTC. The chain links TRBV2 to TRBJ2-1; 9 bases map to TRBD1. The J segment lost 1 base and the V segment lost 4 bases, leaving 5 bases of the junction unmatched. CDR1 and CDR2 (germline): SNHLY, FYNNEI. This CDR3 has 16 amino acids.

This chain uses TRBV7-2 with TRBJ2-1, with 13 bases that match TRBD2. The CDR3 extends over 17 amino acids. The V and J ends lost 5 bases and 6 bases, in that order; junction bases with no gene match: 10. Germline V gene lookup returns CDR1 SGHTA and CDR2 FQGNSA. For the CDR3, the DNA is TGTGCCAGCAGCCAATACGGGACTAGCGGGGTACCCAATGAGCAGTTCTTC. Protein: CASSQYGTSGVPNEQFF.

The chain uses TRBV7-6 and TRBJ2-7, with 10 bases lining up with TRBD2. Trimming removed 5 bases from V and 3 bases from J; junction bases left unmatched: 7. CDR3 size: 15 residues. CDR1 is SGHVS, CDR2 FNYEAQ, per germline. CDR3 protein: CASSVTSGANYEQYF. The CDR3 bases are TGTGCCAGCAGCGTAACTAGCGGGGCCAACTACGAGCAGTACTTC.

This chain joins TRBV13 and TRBJ1-3; the match to TRBD1 covers 8 bases. Trimming took 5 bases from V and 0 from J; bases not matched to a gene: 9. The length of the CDR3 is 17 residues. Germline V lookup: CDR1 PRHDT, CDR2 FYEKMQ (reference sequence). The CDR3 spells CASSIRQGILSGNTIYF. The DNA of the CDR3 is TGTGCCAGCAGCATACGACAGGGGATTCTCTCTGGAAACACCATATATTTT. The full variable domain, in which reference TRBV13 and TRBJ1-3 provide the parts outside the CDR3, is AAGVIQSPRHLIKEKRETATLKCYPIPRHDTVYWYQQGPGQDPQFLISFYEKMQSDKGSIPDRFSAQQFSDYHSELNMSSLELGDSALYFCASSIRQGILSGNTIYFGEGSWLTVV.

The chain links TRBV5-1 to TRBJ2-5, with a possible D match to TRBD1 (6 bases). Trimming took off 0 bases at V and 0 bases at J, with 9 bases between the two ends. The CDR3 sequence is 15 residues long. Germline V CDR1 and CDR2: SGHRS, YFSETQ. The DNA for the CDR3 is TGCGCCAGCAGCTTGGCAAGGGGGAACCAAGAGACCCAGTACTTC. Its translation is CASSLARGNQETQYF.

The chain links TRBV7-9 to TRBJ2-7; D is unresolved. V was pared by 2 bases and J by 0 bases, with 8 bases between. There are 14 residues in the CDR3. From germline, CDR1 is SEHNR and CDR2 FQNEAQ (reference sequence). The DNA for the CDR3 is TGTGCCAGCAGCTTAACTGATAGCTCCTACGAGCAGTACTTC. This codes for CASSLTDSSYEQYF.

This chain joins TRBV6-5 and TRBJ1-2; 8 bases agree with TRBD1. The germline V gene encodes CDR1 MNHEY and CDR2 SVGAGI. The CDR3 is 13 residues long. Unmatched junction bases numbered 6, after V lost 8 bases and J lost 4 bases. The CDR3: CASRSGQVYGYTF. The CDR3 bases are TGTGCCAGCCGCTCGGGACAGGTCTATGGCTACACCTTC.

The rearrangement links TRBV29-1 to TRBJ2-1; 14 bases are a match to TRBD2. This CDR3 is 17 amino acids long. The junction had 8 bases not matched to a gene; V was cut back by 3 bases and J by 4 bases. CDR1 and CDR2 (germline): SQVTM, ANQGSEA. CDR3 sequence: CSVDGLAGGPRYNEQFF. CDR3 DNA: TGCAGCGTTGATGGACTAGCGGGGGGTCCCCGTTACAATGAGCAGTTCTTC.

The V call is TRBV2, the J call TRBJ1-4, with D possibly TRBD1 on 5 matching bases. The CDR3 is made up of 12 amino acids. The V gene's germline CDR1 is SNHLY and CDR2 FYNNEI. V was pared by 8 bases and J by 7 bases, with 11 bases between. In DNA form, the CDR3 reads TGTGCCAGCGGGCAGGGAATTGAAAAACTGTTTTTT. As protein: CASGQGIEKLFF.